The clone carrying this T cell receptor beta chain turned up a few times. What it binds is unknown. The sample is drawn from a study of response to subunit inactivated influenza vaccine. Study-level findings and limits: After each seasonal influenza vaccination, few new T cells are recruited, the authors suggested.

TCRdb re-analysed the RT-PCR reads in MiXCR, keeping a single row per CDR3 protein. This sample carries roughly 630,000 distinct CDR3 sequences, around 15% of them seen once, and the ten largest clones take 7.5% to 9%. The V end lost 0 bases, the J end lost 6 bases, and 14 bases lay between the germline ends. The CDR3 consists of 14 residues. Looked up from germline, CDR1 is DFQATT and CDR2 is SNEGSKA (reference sequence). The receptor's source is a man aged 45-60 years who received an inactivated influenza vaccine. V usage is TRBV20-1 and J usage is TRBJ1-2; D not certain. This sample comprised PBMCs from blood, obtained 14 to 15 days before vaccination. CDR3 sequence reads: CSAREVGWDHGYTF. The CDR3 region has the DNA TGCAGTGCTAGAGAAGTGGGGTGGGATCATGGCTACACCTTC.